This T cell receptor beta chain comes out of a study of T cell responses to AZD1222 COVID-19 vaccine. Overall study findings and caveats: Donors were largely white British and mainly female; clonal diversity was possibly underestimated. Spike regions recognized by vaccine-associated CD4 TCRs spanned the protein, led by 160-218 and 743-854. When two AZD1222 doses had been given, Spike-specific TCR breadth and depth rose.

Combined were second doses at about 4 or about 12 weeks. There are 15 residues in the CDR3. Germline V CDR1 and CDR2: SGHNT, YYREEE (reference sequence). The junction had 9 bases not matched to a gene; V was cut back by 5 bases and J by 5 bases. With respect to this clone: The antigen remains unidentified.

Produced via immunoSEQ multiplex PCR; TCRdb's table is partial and in-frame only. Of about 160,000 clones in the sample, more than 80% are singletons; the top ten hold about 3.3%. The chain couples TRBV5-4 to TRBJ2-1, with TRBD1 matching 8 bases. The sequencing here drew on peripheral blood, taken 28 days after the second AZD1222 dose. The sequence came from an adult who received the AZD1222 COVID-19 vaccine. The DNA of the CDR3 is TGTGCCAGCAGACCGGACAGGGTGCTCAACAATGAGCAGTTCTTC. Translated: CASRPDRVLNNEQFF.